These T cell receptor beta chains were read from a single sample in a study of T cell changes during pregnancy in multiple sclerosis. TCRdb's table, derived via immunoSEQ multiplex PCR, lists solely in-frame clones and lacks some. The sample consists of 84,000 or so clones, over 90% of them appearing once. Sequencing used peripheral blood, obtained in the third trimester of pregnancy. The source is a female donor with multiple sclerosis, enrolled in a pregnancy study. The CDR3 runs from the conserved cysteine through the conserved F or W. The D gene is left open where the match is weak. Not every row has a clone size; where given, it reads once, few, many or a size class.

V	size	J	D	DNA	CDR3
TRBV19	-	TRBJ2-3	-	TGTGCCACCCGGAGTAGGCAGGGGGATACGCAGTATTTT	CATRSRQGDTQYF
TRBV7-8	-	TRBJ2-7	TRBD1	TGTGCCAGCAGCGCGGACAGGGTGCCCTACTTC	CASSADRVPYF
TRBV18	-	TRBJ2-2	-	TGTGCCAGCTCACCACGCGGGGCCCGCTTGACCGGGGAGCTGTTTTTT	CASSPRGARLTGELFF
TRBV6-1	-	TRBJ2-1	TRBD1	TGTGCCAGCACCCGGGACAGGGCGGTCAATGAGCAGTTCTTC	CASTRDRAVNEQFF
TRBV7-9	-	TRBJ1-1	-	TGTGCCAGCAGCTTACGGGATTTGAACACTGAAGCTTTCTTT	CASSLRDLNTEAFF
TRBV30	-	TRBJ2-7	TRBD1	TGTGCCTGGAGTGTACTGGGACAGGCGGGCGACGAGCAGTACTTC	CAWSVLGQAGDEQYF
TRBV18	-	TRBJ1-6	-	TGTGCCAGCTCACCGCGTCAGGGGAATTCACCCCTCCACTTT	CASSPRQGNSPLHF
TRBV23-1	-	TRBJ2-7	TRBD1	TGCGCCAGCAGTCATCCTACTAACAGGGGGATATCCTACGAGCAGTACTTC	CASSHPTNRGISYEQYF
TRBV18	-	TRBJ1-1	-	TGTGCCAGCTCACCACTTCGCGCCGGACCCCCGGGGACTGAAGCTTTCTTT	CASSPLRAGPPGTEAFF
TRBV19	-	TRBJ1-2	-	TGTGCCAGTAGTCCCCTTTATGTAGGACTTAACTATGGCTACACCTTC	CASSPLYVGLNYGYTF
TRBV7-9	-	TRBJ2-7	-	TGTGCCAGCAGCTCGGGGGCCTACGAGCAGTACTTC	CASSSGAYEQYF
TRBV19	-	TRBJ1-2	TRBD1	TGTGCCAGTAGTCTCATGGACAGGGTGTTGAATGGCTACACCTTC	CASSLMDRVLNGYTF
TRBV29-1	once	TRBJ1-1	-	TGCAGCGTCCCCGGACAATCAACTGAAGCTTTCTTT	CSVPGQSTEAFF
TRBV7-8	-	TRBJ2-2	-	TGTGCCAGCAGCTTAGCTAGTACAGGGAGTAGGCTGTTTTTT	CASSLASTGSRLFF
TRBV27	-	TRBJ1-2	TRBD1	TGTGCCAGCAGTCCTGGGACAGGGGGCGGTGGCTACACCTTC	CASSPGTGGGGYTF
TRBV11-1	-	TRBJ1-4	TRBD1	TGTGCCAGCAGCGAAGGGACAGGGTTCGGGGAAAAACTGTTTTTT	CASSEGTGFGEKLFF
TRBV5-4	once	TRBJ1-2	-	TGTGCCAGCAGCCGTCCAGGGGCGCCGGGCTACACCTTC	CASSRPGAPGYTF
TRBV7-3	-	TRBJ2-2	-	TGTGCCAGCAGTCGACAGCTACACACCGGGGAGCTGTTTTTT	CASSRQLHTGELFF
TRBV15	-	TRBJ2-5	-	TGTGCCACCAGCAGAGATGAGGGGGGGCCGAACCAAGAGACCCAGTACTTC	CATSRDEGGPNQETQYF
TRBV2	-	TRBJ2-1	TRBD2	TGTGCCAGCAGTGACGGCGGGGGGGCCTACAATGAGCAGTTCTTC	CASSDGGGAYNEQFF
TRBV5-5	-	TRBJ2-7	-	TGTGCCAGCACCCCCCCATTCTCCTACGAGCAGTACTTC	CASTPPFSYEQYF
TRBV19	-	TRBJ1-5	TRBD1	TGTGCCAGTAGTATTTATGACAGGGGGCAGCCCCAGCATTTT	CASSIYDRGQPQHF
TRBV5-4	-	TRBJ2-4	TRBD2	TGTGCCAGCAGCCCGGGACTAGCGGGGGGTGGAAACATTCAGTACTTC	CASSPGLAGGGNIQYF
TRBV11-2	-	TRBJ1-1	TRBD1	TGTGCCAGCAGCCTCGTACAGGGGCCTACGGCTTTCTTT	CASSLVQGPTAFF
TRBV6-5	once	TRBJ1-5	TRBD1	TGTGCCAGCAGCCGGACAGGGCGGAATCAGCCCCAGCATTTT	CASSRTGRNQPQHF
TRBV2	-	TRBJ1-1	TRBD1	TGTGCCAGCAGTGGAGGACAGGGACCCACTGAAGCTTTCTTT	CASSGGQGPTEAFF
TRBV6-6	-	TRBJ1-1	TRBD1	TGTGCCAGCAACCAGGGGGCCACTGAAGCTTTCTTT	CASNQGATEAFF
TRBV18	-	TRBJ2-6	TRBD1	TGTGCCAGCTCGTACGACAGGGCTGGGGCCAACGTCCTGACTTTC	CASSYDRAGANVLTF
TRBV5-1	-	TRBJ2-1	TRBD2	TGCGCCAGCAGCCCAGCGGGGGGTACCTACAATGAGCAGTTCTTC	CASSPAGGTYNEQFF
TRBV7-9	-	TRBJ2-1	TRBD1	TGTGCCAGCAGCCCGACAGGGGGGAACTACAATGAGCAGTTCTTC	CASSPTGGNYNEQFF
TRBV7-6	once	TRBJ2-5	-	TGTGCCAGCATTTCCTTGGGCAGCCAAGAGACCCAGTACTTC	CASISLGSQETQYF
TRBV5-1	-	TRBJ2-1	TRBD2	TGCGCCAGCAGCGTAGATCCGGGACTAGCGGGGTTTGCTGAGCAGTTCTTC	CASSVDPGLAGFAEQFF
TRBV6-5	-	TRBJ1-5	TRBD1	TGTGCCAGCAGTGAAGACAGGGGTCGTCAGCCCCAGCATTTT	CASSEDRGRQPQHF
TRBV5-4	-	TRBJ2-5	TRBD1	TGTGCCAGCAGCACCCCGACAGGGGTGAAGACCCAGTACTTC	CASSTPTGVKTQYF
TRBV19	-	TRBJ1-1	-	TGTGCCAGTATAGCAGGGGCGGATTTCTCTGAAGCTTTCTTT	CASIAGADFSEAFF
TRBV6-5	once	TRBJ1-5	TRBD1	TGTGCCAGCAGTTACACCAGGGGGGAGAATCAGCCCCAGCATTTT	CASSYTRGENQPQHF
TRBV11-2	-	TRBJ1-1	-	TGTGCCAGCAGATCGACTCCGGGTTACATGAACACTGAAGCTTTCTTT	CASRSTPGYMNTEAFF
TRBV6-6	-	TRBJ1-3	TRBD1	TGTGCCAGCATCACAGGGGGCTCTGGAAACACCATATATTTT	CASITGGSGNTIYF
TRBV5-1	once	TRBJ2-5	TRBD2	TGCGCCAGCAGCCAACTAGCGGGGGGCCGGGGAGAGACCCAGTACTTC	CASSQLAGGRGETQYF
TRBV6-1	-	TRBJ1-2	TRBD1	TGTGCCAGCAGTGAAGGGACAGGGTATGGCTACACCTTC	CASSEGTGYGYTF
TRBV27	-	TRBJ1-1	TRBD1	TGTGCCAGCAGTCTATTCCACAGGGGCACTGAAGCTTTCTTT	CASSLFHRGTEAFF
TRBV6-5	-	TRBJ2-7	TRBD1	TGTGCCAGCAGTCCAGACAGGGACCTCTACGAGCAGTACTTC	CASSPDRDLYEQYF